This T cell receptor (beta chain) derives from a study of shared clonotypes between healthy human individuals. Trimming shortened V by 3 bases and J by 5 bases, and 13 bases separated the two germline ends. Germline lookup yields CDR1 GTSNPN and CDR2 SVGIG (reference sequence). There are 13 residues in the CDR3. Profiling relied on immunoSEQ multiplex PCR, and the TCRdb table lists in-frame clones only, not all of them. Found here are fewer than 550,000 clones, 60% to 80% of them singletons; the top ten hold approximately 13%. This receptor was taken from a woman in her 40s in good health. Some clones in this sample may be carry-over from other donors' samples. The source material was PBMCs. The rearrangement joins TRBV30 to TRBJ1-2; D may be TRBD1 (5 bases). Written as DNA, the CDR3 is TGTGCCTGGAGCCCCGGGACGGCATATGGCTACACCTTC. Its protein product is CAWSPGTAYGYTF.